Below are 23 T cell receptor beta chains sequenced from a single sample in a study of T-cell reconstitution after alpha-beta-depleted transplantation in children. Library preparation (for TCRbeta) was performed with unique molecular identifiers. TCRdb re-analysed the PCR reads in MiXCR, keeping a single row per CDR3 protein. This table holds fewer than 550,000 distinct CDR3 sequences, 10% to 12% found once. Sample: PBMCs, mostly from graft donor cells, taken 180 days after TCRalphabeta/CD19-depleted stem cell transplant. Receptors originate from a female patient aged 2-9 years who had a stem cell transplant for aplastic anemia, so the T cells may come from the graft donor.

CDR3 residues: CASGQGRSYEQYF. The CDR3 coding sequence is TGTGCCAGCGGACAGGGAAGGTCCTACGAGCAGTACTTC. The chain employs TRBV6-2 or TRBV6-3 and TRBJ2-7; TRBD1 matches at 8 bases. Germline V CDR1 and CDR2: MNHEY, SVGEGT. J was trimmed by 1 base and V by 8 bases; bases with no gene match: 4. The CDR3 consists of 13 residues.

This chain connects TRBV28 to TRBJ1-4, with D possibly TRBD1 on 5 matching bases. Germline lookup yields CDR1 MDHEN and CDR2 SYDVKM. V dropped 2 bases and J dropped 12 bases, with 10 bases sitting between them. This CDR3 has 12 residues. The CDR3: CASSLRTRELFF. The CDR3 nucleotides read TGTGCCAGCAGTTTACGGACACGGGAACTGTTTTTT.

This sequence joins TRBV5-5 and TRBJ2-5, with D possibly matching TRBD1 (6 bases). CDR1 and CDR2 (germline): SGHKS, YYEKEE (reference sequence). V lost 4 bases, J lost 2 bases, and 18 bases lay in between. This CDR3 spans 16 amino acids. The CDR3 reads CASSRATGGGQETQYF. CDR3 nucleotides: TGTGCCAGCAGCCGGGCGACAGGTGGTGGGCAAGAGACCCAGTACTTC.

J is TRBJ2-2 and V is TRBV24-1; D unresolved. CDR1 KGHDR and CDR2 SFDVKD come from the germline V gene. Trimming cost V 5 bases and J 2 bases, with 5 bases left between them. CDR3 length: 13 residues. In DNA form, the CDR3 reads TGTGCCACCAGTGTCCTTAACACCGGGGAGCTGTTTTTT. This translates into CATSVLNTGELFF.

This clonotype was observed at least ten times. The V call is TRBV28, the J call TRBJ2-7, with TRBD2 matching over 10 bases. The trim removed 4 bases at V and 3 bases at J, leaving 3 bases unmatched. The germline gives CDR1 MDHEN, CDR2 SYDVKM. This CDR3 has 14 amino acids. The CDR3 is CASSSGTSDYEQYF. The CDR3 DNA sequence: TGTGCCAGCAGTTCCGGGACTAGCGACTACGAGCAGTACTTC.

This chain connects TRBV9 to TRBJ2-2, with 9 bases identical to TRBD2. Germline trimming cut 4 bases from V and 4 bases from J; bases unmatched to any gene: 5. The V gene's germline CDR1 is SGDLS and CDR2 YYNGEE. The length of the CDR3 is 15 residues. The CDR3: CASSLSGRGTGELFF. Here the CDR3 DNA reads TGTGCCAGCAGCCTTAGCGGGAGAGGCACCGGGGAGCTGTTTTTT.

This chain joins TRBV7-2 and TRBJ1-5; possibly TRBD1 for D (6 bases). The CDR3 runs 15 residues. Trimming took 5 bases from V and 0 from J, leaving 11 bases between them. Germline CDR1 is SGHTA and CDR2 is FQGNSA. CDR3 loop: CASSPGTHSNQPQHF. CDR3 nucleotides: TGTGCCAGCAGCCCCGGGACACATAGCAATCAGCCCCAGCATTTT.

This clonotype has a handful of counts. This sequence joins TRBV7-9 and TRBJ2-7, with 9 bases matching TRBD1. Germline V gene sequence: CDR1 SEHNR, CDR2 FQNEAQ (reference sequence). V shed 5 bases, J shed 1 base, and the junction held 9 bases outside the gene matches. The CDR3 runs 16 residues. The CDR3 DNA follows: TGTGCCAGCAGCCAGAGGACAGGGGACACGTCCTACGAGCAGTACTTC. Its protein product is CASSQRTGDTSYEQYF.

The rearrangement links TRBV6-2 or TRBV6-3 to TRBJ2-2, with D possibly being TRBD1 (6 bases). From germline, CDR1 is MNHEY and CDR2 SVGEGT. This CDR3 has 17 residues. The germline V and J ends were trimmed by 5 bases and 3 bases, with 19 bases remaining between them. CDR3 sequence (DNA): TGTGCCAGCAGTCGGGCCTTAATCAACAGGGACACCGGGGAGCTGTTTTTT. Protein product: CASSRALINRDTGELFF.

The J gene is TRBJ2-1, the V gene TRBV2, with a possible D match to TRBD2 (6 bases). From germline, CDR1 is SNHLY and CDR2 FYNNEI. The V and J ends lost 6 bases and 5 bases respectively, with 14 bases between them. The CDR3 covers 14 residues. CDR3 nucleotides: TGTGCCAGCAGCCGGCCTAGCGCCCACAATGAGCAGTTCTTC. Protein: CASSRPSAHNEQFF.

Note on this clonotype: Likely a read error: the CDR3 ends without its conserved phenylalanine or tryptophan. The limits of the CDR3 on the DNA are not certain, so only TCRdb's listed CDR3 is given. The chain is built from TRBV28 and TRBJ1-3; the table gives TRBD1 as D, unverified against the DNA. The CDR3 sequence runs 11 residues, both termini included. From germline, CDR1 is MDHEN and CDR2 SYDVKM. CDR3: CASSSGQGVRL.

The CDR3 is CASSYPGQGAGGYTF. CDR3 DNA: TGCGCCAGCAGCTACCCGGGACAGGGGGCTGGAGGCTACACCTTC. The chain links TRBV5-1 to TRBJ1-2; 12 bases are a match to TRBD1. CDR1 and CDR2 from the germline V gene are SGHRS and YFSETQ. The junction had 8 bases not matched to a gene; V was cut back by 3 bases and J by 8 bases. The CDR3 spans 15 residues.

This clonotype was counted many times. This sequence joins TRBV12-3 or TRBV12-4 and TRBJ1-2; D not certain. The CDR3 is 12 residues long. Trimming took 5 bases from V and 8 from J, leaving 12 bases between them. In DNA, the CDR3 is TGTGCCAGCAGTCCTGTGGTAGGGGGCTACACCTTC. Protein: CASSPVVGGYTF.

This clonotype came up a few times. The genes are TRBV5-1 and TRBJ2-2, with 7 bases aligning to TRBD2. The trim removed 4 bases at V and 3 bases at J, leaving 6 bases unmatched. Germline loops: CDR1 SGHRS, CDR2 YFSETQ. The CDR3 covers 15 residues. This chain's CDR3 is CASSNGLGDTGELFF. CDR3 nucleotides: TGCGCCAGCAGCAACGGACTAGGTGACACCGGGGAGCTGTTTTTT.

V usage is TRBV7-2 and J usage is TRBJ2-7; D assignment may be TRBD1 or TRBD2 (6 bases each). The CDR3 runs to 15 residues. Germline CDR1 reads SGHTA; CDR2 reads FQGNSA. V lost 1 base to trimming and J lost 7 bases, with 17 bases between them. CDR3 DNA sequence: TGTGCCAGCAGCTTAGGCGCGGGACATGGGTGGGAGCAGTACGTC. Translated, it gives CASSLGAGHGWEQYV.

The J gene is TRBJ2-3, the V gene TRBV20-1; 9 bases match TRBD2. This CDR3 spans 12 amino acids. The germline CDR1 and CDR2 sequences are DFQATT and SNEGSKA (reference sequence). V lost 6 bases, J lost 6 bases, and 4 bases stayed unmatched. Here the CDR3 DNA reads TGCAGTGCAGCGGGAGGCCGGGATACGCAGTATTTT. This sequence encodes CSAAGGRDTQYF.

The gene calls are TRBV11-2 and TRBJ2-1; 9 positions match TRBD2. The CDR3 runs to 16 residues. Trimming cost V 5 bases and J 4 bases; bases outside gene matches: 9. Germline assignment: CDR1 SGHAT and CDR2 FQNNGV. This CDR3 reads CASSPVAGAKYNEQFF. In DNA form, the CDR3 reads TGTGCCAGCAGCCCCGTAGCGGGAGCAAAGTACAATGAGCAGTTCTTC.

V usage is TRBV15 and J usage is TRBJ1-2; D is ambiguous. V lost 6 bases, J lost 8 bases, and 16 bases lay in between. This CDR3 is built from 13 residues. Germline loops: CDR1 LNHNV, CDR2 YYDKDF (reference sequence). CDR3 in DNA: TGTGCCACCAGTCCTGGGTTCCTGGTCGGCTACACCTTC. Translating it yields CATSPGFLVGYTF. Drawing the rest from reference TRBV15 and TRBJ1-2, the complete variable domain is DAMVIQNPRYQVTQFGKPVTLSCSQTLNHNVMYWYQQKSSQAPKLLFHYYDKDFNNEADTPDNFQSRRPNTSFCFLDIRSPGLGDTAMYLCATSPGFLVGYTFGSGTRLTVV.

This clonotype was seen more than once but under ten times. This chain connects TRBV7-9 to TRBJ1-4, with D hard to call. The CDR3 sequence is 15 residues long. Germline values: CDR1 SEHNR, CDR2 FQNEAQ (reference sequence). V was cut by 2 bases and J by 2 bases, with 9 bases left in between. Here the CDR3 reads CASSLWRETNEKLFF. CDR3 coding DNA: TGTGCCAGCAGCTTATGGAGGGAGACTAATGAAAAACTGTTTTTT.

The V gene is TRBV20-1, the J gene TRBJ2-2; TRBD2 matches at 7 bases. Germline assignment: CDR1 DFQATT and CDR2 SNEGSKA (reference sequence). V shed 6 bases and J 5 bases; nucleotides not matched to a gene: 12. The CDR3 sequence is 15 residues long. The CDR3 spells CSAGEGGITTGELFF. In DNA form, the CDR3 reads TGCAGTGCAGGGGAGGGCGGCATTACGACCGGGGAGCTGTTTTTT.

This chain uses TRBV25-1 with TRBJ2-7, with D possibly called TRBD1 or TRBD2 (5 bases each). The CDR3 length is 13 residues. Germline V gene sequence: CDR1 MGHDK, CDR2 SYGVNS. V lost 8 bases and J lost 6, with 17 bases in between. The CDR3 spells CASLGTSAGEQYF. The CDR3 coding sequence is TGTGCCAGCCTGGGGACGTCGGCGGGCGAGCAGTACTTC.

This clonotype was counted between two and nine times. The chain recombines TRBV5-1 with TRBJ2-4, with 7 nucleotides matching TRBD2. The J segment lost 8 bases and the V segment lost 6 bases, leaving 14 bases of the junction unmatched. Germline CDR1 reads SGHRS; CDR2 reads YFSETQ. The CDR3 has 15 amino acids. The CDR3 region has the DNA TGCGCCAGCACCCCAGCCCGGGGGGATCTGGACATTCAGTACTTC. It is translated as CASTPARGDLDIQYF.

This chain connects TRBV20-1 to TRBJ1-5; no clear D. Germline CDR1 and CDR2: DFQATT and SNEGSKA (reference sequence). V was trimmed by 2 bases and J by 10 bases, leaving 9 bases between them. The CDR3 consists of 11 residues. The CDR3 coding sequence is TGCAGTGCTAGAAGGGCAGGACCCCAGCATTTT. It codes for CSARRAGPQHF.